A selection of T cell receptor beta chains follows, all from one sample in a study of technical replicates of blood from several donors. Sequencing used immunoSEQ multiplex PCR; TCRdb keeps in-frame clones, though not all of them. The sample lists 70,000 or so clones, approximately 88% occurring once. Sequencing used PBMCs. Receptors were obtained from a human donor in good health. Some clones in this sample may be carry-over from other donors' samples. Each CDR3 is given with its conserved first and last residue. Each record gives: CDR3 protein, CDR3 DNA, V gene, D gene, clone size, J gene. D genes are given only for firm matches. Clone size is not always given. Where it is, it says once, few, many or a class for expanded clones.

cdr3_aa: CASSLSPTWTDTQYF; cdr3_nt: TGTGCCAGCAGTTTATCGCCTACTTGGACAGATACGCAGTATTTT; v_call: TRBV27; d_call: .; clone_size: .; j_call: TRBJ2-3
cdr3_aa: CASSQPPLPDRDLQPQHF; cdr3_nt: TGCGCCAGCAGTCAACCGCCCCTACCGGACAGGGATTTGCAGCCCCAGCATTTT; v_call: TRBV23-1; d_call: TRBD1; clone_size: .; j_call: TRBJ1-5
cdr3_aa: CASSLLAGGGNEQFF; cdr3_nt: TGCGCCAGCAGCTTACTAGCGGGGGGTGGTAATGAGCAGTTCTTC; v_call: TRBV5-1; d_call: TRBD2; clone_size: .; j_call: TRBJ2-1
cdr3_aa: CASSLAAGAGYEQYF; cdr3_nt: TGTGCCAGCAGCTTAGCGGCAGGGGCCGGCTACGAGCAGTACTTC; v_call: TRBV7-9; d_call: .; clone_size: .; j_call: TRBJ2-7
cdr3_aa: CASSKESRGIWGKNIQYF; cdr3_nt: TGTGCCAGCAGCAAAGAGTCGCGGGGTATTTGGGGCAAAAACATTCAGTACTTC; v_call: TRBV21-1; d_call: .; clone_size: .; j_call: TRBJ2-4
cdr3_aa: CASSLPTKPGDEQFF; cdr3_nt: TGCGCCAGCAGCTTGCCGACGAAGCCCGGGGATGAGCAGTTCTTC; v_call: TRBV5-1; d_call: .; clone_size: once; j_call: TRBJ2-1
cdr3_aa: CASSPDSYQPQHF; cdr3_nt: TGTGCCAGCAGCCCCGACAGTTATCAGCCCCAGCATTTT; v_call: TRBV7-9; d_call: .; clone_size: .; j_call: TRBJ1-5
cdr3_aa: CASSQGPAGNYGYTF; cdr3_nt: TGCGCCAGCAGCCAAGGCCCGGCAGGGAACTATGGCTACACCTTC; v_call: TRBV4-1; d_call: .; clone_size: .; j_call: TRBJ1-2
cdr3_aa: CASSYGDSHNEQFF; cdr3_nt: TGTGCCAGCAGTTACGGGGACTCGCACAATGAGCAGTTCTTC; v_call: TRBV6-5; d_call: .; clone_size: .; j_call: TRBJ2-1
cdr3_aa: CASSVVGGKLFF; cdr3_nt: TGTGCCAGCAGCGTAGTGGGGGGAAAACTGTTTTTT; v_call: TRBV9; d_call: .; clone_size: .; j_call: TRBJ1-4
cdr3_aa: CASSRQAINYGYTF; cdr3_nt: TGTGCCAGCAGCCGACAGGCGATAAACTATGGCTACACCTTC; v_call: TRBV6-5; d_call: .; clone_size: .; j_call: TRBJ1-2